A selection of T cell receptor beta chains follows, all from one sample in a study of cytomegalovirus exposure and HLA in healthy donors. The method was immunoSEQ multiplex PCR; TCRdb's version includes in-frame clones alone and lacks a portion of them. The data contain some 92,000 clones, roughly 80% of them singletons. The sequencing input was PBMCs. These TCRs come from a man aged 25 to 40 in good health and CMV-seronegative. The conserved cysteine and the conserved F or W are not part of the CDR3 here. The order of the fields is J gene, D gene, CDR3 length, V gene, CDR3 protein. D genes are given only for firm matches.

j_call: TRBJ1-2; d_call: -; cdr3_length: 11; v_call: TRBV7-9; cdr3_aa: ASSLAQGHGYT
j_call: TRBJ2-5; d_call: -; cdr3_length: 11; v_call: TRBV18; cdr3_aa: ASSPAQKETQY
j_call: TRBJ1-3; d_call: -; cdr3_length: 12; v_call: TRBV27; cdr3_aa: ASRPTGIGNTIY
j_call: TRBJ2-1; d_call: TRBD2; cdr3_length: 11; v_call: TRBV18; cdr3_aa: ASSPRGGSEQF
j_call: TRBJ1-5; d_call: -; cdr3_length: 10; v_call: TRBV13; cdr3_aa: ASSLWAGPQH
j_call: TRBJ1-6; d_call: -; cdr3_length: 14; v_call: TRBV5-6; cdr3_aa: ASSLLRDLDNSPLH
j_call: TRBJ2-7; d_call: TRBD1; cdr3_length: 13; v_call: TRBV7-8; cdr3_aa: ASSLVRTGTYEQY
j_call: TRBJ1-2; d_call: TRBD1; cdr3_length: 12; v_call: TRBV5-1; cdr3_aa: ASSLVGTVAGYT
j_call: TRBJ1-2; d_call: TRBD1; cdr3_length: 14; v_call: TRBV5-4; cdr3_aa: ASSLEGTGGPYGYT
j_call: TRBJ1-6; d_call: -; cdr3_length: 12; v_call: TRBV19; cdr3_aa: ASSNRRGNSPLH